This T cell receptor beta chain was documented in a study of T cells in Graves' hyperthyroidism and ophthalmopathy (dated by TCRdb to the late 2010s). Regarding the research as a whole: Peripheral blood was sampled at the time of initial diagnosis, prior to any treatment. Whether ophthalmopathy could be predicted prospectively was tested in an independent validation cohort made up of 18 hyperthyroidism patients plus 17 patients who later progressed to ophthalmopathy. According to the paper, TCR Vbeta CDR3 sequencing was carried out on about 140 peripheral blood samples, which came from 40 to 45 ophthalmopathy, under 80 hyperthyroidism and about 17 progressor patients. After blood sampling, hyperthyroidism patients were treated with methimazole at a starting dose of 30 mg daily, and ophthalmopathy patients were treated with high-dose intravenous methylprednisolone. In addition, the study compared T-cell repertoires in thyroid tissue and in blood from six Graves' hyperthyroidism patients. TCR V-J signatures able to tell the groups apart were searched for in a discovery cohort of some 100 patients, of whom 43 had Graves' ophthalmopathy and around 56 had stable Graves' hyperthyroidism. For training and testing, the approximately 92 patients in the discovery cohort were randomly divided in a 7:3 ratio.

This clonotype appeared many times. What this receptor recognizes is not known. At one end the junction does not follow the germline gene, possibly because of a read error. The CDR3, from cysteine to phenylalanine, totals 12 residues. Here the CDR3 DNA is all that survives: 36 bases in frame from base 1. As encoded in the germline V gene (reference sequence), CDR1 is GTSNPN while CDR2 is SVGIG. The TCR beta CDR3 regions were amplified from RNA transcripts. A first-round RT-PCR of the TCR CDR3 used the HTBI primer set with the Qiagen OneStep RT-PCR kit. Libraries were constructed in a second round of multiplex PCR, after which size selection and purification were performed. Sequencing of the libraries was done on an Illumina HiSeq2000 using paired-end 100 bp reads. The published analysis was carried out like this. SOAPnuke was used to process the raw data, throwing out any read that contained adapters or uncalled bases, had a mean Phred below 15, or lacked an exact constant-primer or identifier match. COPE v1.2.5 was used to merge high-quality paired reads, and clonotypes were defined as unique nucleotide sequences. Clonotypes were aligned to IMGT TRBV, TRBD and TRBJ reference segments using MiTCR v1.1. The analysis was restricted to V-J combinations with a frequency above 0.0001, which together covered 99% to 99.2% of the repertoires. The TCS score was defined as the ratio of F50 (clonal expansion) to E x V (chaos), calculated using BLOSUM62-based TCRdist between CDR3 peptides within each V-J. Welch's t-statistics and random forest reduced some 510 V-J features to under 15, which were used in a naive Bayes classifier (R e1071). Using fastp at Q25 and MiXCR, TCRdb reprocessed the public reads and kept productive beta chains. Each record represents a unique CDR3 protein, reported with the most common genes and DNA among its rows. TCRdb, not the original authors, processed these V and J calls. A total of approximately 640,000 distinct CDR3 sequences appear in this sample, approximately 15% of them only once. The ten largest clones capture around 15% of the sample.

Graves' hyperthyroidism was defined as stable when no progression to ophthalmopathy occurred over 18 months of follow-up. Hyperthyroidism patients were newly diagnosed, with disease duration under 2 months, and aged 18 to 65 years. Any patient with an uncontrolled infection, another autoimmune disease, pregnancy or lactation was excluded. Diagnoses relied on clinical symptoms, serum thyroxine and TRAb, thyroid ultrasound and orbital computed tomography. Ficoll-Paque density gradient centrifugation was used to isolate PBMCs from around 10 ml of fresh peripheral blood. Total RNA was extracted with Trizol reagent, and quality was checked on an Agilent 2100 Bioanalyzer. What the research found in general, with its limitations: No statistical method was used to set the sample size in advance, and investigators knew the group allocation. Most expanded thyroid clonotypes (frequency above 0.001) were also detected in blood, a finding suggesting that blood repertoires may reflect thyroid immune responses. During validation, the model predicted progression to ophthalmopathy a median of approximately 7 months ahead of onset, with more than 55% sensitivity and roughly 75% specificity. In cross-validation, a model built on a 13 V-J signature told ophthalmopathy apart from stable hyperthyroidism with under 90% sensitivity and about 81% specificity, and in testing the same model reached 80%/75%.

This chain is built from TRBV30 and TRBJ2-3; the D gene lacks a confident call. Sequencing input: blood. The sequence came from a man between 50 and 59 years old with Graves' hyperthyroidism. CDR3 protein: CAWSTSRDTQYF. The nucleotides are TGTGCCTGGAGTACCAGCAGAGATACGCAGTATTTT.